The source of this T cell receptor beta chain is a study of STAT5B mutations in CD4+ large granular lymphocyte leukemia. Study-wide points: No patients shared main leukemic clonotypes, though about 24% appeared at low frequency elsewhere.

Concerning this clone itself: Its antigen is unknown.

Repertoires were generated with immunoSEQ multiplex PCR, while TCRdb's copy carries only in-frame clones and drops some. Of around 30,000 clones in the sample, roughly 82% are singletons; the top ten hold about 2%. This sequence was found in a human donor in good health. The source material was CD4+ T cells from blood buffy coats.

This CDR3 reads CASSLRGGLAGEETQYF. The DNA for the CDR3 is TGTGCCAGCAGCTTAAGGGGGGGACTAGCGGGGGAAGAGACCCAGTACTTC. V gene TRBV11-2 combines with J gene TRBJ2-5; 14 bases are shared with TRBD2. V lost 2 bases and J lost 3; bases outside the gene matches: 5. Germline CDR1 and CDR2: SGHAT and FQNNGV. This CDR3 spans 17 amino acids.